These 25 T cell receptor beta chains were all obtained from the same sample, sequenced in a study of cytomegalovirus exposure and HLA in healthy donors. The primer mix had 60 Vbeta and 13 Jbeta primers. The protocol was immunoSEQ multiplex PCR, while the TCRdb copy is restricted to in-frame clones and leaves out a portion. The repertoire holds 90,000 or so clones, approximately 72% seen once, with about 9.5% in the top ten. The specimen was PBMCs. The receptor set was obtained from a man aged 30 to 39 in good health and CMV-seropositive.

The table lists this clone with a count of one. At one end, the junction sequence differs from germline, possibly due to a read error. This sequence joins TRBV2 and TRBJ2-2, with D possibly being TRBD2 (6 bases). The CDR3 totals 14 residues. Per germline, CDR1 SNHLY and CDR2 FYNNEI. The CDR3 sequence: CASSDWTEAGGLFF. For the CDR3, the DNA is TGTGCCAGCAGTGATTGGACTGAAGCCGGGGGGCTGTTTTTT. Full variable domain (rest looked up from reference TRBV2 and TRBJ2-2): EPEVTQTPSHQVTQMGQEVILRCVPISNHLYFYWYRQILGQKVEFLVSFYNNEISEKSEIFDDQFSVERPDGSNFTLKIRSTKLEDSAMYFCASSDWTEAGGLFFGEGSRLTVL.

This chain uses TRBV7-3 with TRBJ2-6; D gene uncertain. The length of the CDR3 is 15 residues. Trimming cost V 0 bases and J 2 bases, with 5 bases left between them. In germline, CDR1 is SGHTA, CDR2 FQGTGA. Here the CDR3 reads CASSLTPAGANVLTF. The CDR3 DNA follows: TGTGCCAGCAGCTTAACGCCAGCTGGGGCCAACGTCCTGACTTTC.

CDR3 DNA sequence: TGTGCCAGCAGCTCCCCGAATTCACCCCTCCACTTT. This translates into CASSSPNSPLHF. The V and J genes are TRBV7-2 and TRBJ1-6; no definite D call. Trimming stripped 4 bases from V and 7 bases from J, with 5 bases between. The CDR3 sequence is 12 residues long. CDR1 and CDR2 from the germline V gene are SGHTA and FQGNSA.

V and J are TRBV6-1 and TRBJ2-7; the D is unclear. CDR1 and CDR2 (germline): MNHNS, SASEGT. This CDR3 spans 12 amino acids. Trimming left V 10 bases short and J 1 base short, with 11 bases between. This chain's CDR3 is CATQRSSYEQYF. CDR3 DNA sequence: TGTGCCACGCAGCGTTCATCCTACGAGCAGTACTTC.

Worth noting for this clone: A junction boundary mismatches the germline segment, possibly from a read error. The rearrangement uses TRBV7-7 and TRBJ2-7, with 7 bases matching TRBD1. The CDR3 has 15 residues. Germline V CDR1 and CDR2: SSHAT, FNYEAQ (reference sequence). The CDR3 region has the DNA TGTGCTAGCAGCGCACGACAGGGACCGAACTACGAGCAGTACTTC. Translated: CASSARQGPNYEQYF.

The rearrangement uses TRBV7-9 and TRBJ2-5, with a possible D match to TRBD2 (6 bases). The germline V gene encodes CDR1 SEHNR and CDR2 FQNEAQ (reference sequence). This CDR3 has 13 residues. The V end was cut by 7 bases, the J end by 3 bases, with 12 bases between. The CDR3 sequence is CASTWWGEETQYF. The CDR3 coding sequence is TGTGCCAGCACCTGGTGGGGGGAAGAGACCCAGTACTTC.

The gene calls are TRBV6-6 and TRBJ1-2; 7 bases are a match to TRBD1. The length of the CDR3 is 16 residues. The germline V gene encodes CDR1 MNHNY and CDR2 SVGAGI (reference sequence). Unmatched junction bases numbered 14, after V lost 5 bases and J lost 5 bases. This CDR3 is CASSKPTQGNHYGYTF. The CDR3 coding sequence is TGTGCCAGCAGTAAACCGACACAGGGGAACCATTATGGCTACACCTTC.

The chain links TRBV28 to TRBJ1-1; 11 nucleotides match TRBD1. The V gene end was trimmed by 3 bases and the J gene end by 7 bases; junction bases not matched to a gene: 10. Germline V CDR1 and CDR2: MDHEN, SYDVKM. CDR3 size: 16 residues. The CDR3 DNA reads TGTGCCAGCAGTTTGGACAGGGGGCCGAGGGTCGGTGAAGCTTTCTTT. It codes for CASSLDRGPRVGEAFF.

The J gene is TRBJ2-7, the V gene TRBV10-3, with D possibly being TRBD1 (5 bases). Germline-derived CDR1 and CDR2 are ENHRY and SYGVKD. This CDR3 has 12 residues. V was cut by 6 bases and J by 3 bases, with 9 bases left in between. CDR3 DNA: TGTGCCATCAGCAGGGATTTCTACGAGCAGTACTTC. It specifies CAISRDFYEQYF.

The rearrangement links TRBV28 to TRBJ1-5, with a tentative D call TRBD1 (5 bases). Germline assignment: CDR1 MDHEN and CDR2 SYDVKM. The CDR3 loop spans 15 amino acids. Trimming pared 3 bases from V and 3 bases from J, leaving 12 bases between. The CDR3 DNA reads TGTGCCAGCAGTTTGGCAGGGTACCACAATCAGCCCCAGCATTTT. Translating gives CASSLAGYHNQPQHF.

The chain employs TRBV4-3 and TRBJ2-5, with D possibly matching TRBD1 (5 bases). The DNA end is a closer match to TRBJ2-7, so the J assignment may be wrong. The CDR3 loop spans 15 amino acids. The germline V gene has CDR1 LGHNA and CDR2 YSLEER. The CDR3 region has the DNA TGCGCCAGCAGCCAAGTCACAGGCCGTCCCTACGAGCAGTACTTC. Protein product: CASSQVTGRPYEQYF.

This clone was seen a handful of times. The V call is TRBV7-6, the J call TRBJ1-2, with D perhaps TRBD1 (6 bases). CDR3 length: 14 amino acids. The V and J ends lost 4 bases and 8 bases respectively, with 17 bases between them. The germline CDR1 and CDR2 sequences are SGHVS and FNYEAQ. The CDR3 nucleotides are TGTGCCAGCAGCTCTTACAGGGCGAAGGAGGGCTACACCTTC. Translation: CASSSYRAKEGYTF.

In nucleotides, the CDR3 is TGCGCCAGCAGCCAAGGCGGGGGTGGGGATAGCAATCAGCCCCAGCATTTT. Amino acids: CASSQGGGGDSNQPQHF. V usage is TRBV4-1 and J usage is TRBJ1-5; tentatively, D is TRBD1 (5 bases). CDR1 is MGHRA, CDR2 YSYEKL, per germline. V lost 1 base and J 0 bases, leaving 13 bases between the germline ends. The CDR3 totals 17 residues.

This clone showed up just a few times. This chain links TRBV7-9 with TRBJ1-1; TRBD1 matches 7 bases. V gave up 1 base and J gave up 5 bases; unmatched junction bases: 10. Per the germline V gene, CDR1 is SEHNR and CDR2 is FQNEAQ (reference sequence). CDR3 length equals 16 residues. CDR3 coding DNA: TGTGCCAGCAGCTTAGTGACAGGGAGGTTCCGGACTGAAGCTTTCTTT. Protein: CASSLVTGRFRTEAFF.

The J gene is TRBJ1-5, the V gene TRBV28; 7 nucleotides agree with TRBD1. Looked up from germline, CDR1 is MDHEN and CDR2 is SYDVKM. V was clipped by 1 base and J by 2 bases; unmatched bases: 14. The length of the CDR3 is 19 residues. The CDR3 here is CASSLFSPGQVRGNQPQHF. For the CDR3, the DNA is TGTGCCAGCAGTTTATTCTCCCCAGGACAGGTTAGGGGCAATCAGCCCCAGCATTTT.

This clone was picked up one time. The CDR3 is CAISDRTGGTEAFF. The CDR3 DNA sequence: TGTGCCATCAGTGACCGGACAGGGGGCACTGAAGCTTTCTTT. The rearrangement uses TRBV10-3 and TRBJ1-1, with TRBD1 matching over 10 bases. This CDR3 region has 14 residues. Trimming at V came to 3 bases and at J to 4 bases, leaving 2 bases not matched to a gene. Germline lookup yields CDR1 ENHRY and CDR2 SYGVKD.

This chain joins TRBV6-5 and TRBJ2-5, with D hard to call. Trimming shortened V by 4 bases and J by 5 bases, and 5 bases separated the two germline ends. Germline V gives CDR1 MNHEY, CDR2 SVGAGI. This CDR3 contains 11 residues. Here the CDR3 DNA reads TGTGCCAGCAGTTTGCAGGAGACCCAGTACTTC. Protein sequence: CASSLQETQYF.

The rearrangement uses TRBV9 and TRBJ1-4; D perhaps matches TRBD1 (5 bases). Trimming took off 1 base at V and 2 bases at J, with 9 bases between the two ends. CDR1 is SGDLS, CDR2 YYNGEE, per germline. The CDR3 is 15 amino acids. DNA for the CDR3: TGTGCCAGCAGCGTATCTCCAGGGACTAATGAAAAACTGTTTTTT. Its protein is CASSVSPGTNEKLFF.

The chain employs TRBV9 and TRBJ1-3, with D tentatively TRBD1 (5 bases). CDR3 length: 18 amino acids. Germline-derived CDR1 and CDR2 are SGDLS and YYNGEE. The ends were cut back, 0 bases at V and 0 bases at J, with 16 bases in the middle. The CDR3 bases are TGTGCCAGCAGCGTAGGAAGTTTGGGGCACAACTCTGGAAACACCATATATTTT. This codes for CASSVGSLGHNSGNTIYF.

This clone is a singleton in its sample. The V gene is TRBV18, the J gene TRBJ2-1, with 8 positions matching TRBD2. The V gene end was trimmed by 3 bases and the J gene end by 10 bases; junction bases not matched to a gene: 5. The germline V gene has CDR1 KGHSH and CDR2 LQKENI. There are 13 residues in the CDR3. As DNA, the CDR3 is TGTGCCAGCTCACCCTCCGGGGGGGGCGAGCAGTTCTTC. Translating it yields CASSPSGGGEQFF.

The chain carries TRBV5-1 and TRBJ1-1, with D perhaps matching TRBD1 (6 bases). CDR1 SGHRS and CDR2 YFSETQ come from the germline V gene. The CDR3 runs 14 residues. V was cut by 0 bases and J by 5 bases, with 11 bases left in between. CDR3 sequence reads: CASSLGQVTTEAFF. Here the CDR3 DNA reads TGCGCCAGCAGCTTGGGACAGGTGACGACTGAAGCTTTCTTT. Supplemented by reference TRBV5-1 and TRBJ1-1, the full variable domain reads KAGVTQTPRYLIKTRGQQVTLSCSPISGHRSVSWYQQTPGQGLQFLFEYFSETQRNKGNFPGRFSGRQFSNSRSEMNVSTLELGDSALYLCASSLGQVTTEAFFGQGTRLTVV.

The DNA of the CDR3 is TGTGCCAGTAATCCGATCAGGGGCTCGGGTCAGCCCCAGCATTTT. It encodes CASNPIRGSGQPQHF. The chain employs TRBV19 and TRBJ1-5, with D perhaps matching TRBD1 (6 bases). CDR1 is LNHDA, CDR2 SQIVND, per germline (reference sequence). CDR3 size: 15 residues. V was trimmed by 7 bases and J by 6 bases, leaving 19 bases between them.

This chain uses TRBV12-5 with TRBJ2-2, with 8 bases aligning to TRBD2. J was trimmed by 6 bases and V by 3 bases; bases with no gene match: 6. Germline loops: CDR1 LGHNT, CDR2 FRNRAP. The CDR3 consists of 15 residues. CDR3 residues: CASGFASGGAGELFF. The CDR3 DNA sequence: TGTGCTAGTGGTTTTGCCAGCGGGGGAGCCGGGGAGCTGTTTTTT.

The chain uses TRBV4-2 and TRBJ1-2; 7 bases agree with TRBD1. The CDR3 is 15 residues long. With 4 bases clipped from V and 0 bases from J, the junction kept 5 bases outside the gene matches. Germline lookup yields CDR1 LGHNA and CDR2 YNFKEQ. CDR3 protein: CASSPDRVANYGYTF. The CDR3 DNA is TGTGCCAGCAGCCCCGACAGGGTAGCTAACTATGGCTACACCTTC.

This clone appeared once. The chain joins TRBV10-3 to TRBJ1-3; D is unclear. Deletions cut 2 bases from V and 0 bases from J, with 11 bases between. The CDR3 is made up of 16 amino acids. Germline CDR1 and CDR2: ENHRY and SYGVKD. The CDR3 here is CAISEQRVFSGNTIYF. In nucleotides, the CDR3 is TGTGCCATCAGTGAGCAGAGGGTCTTCTCTGGAAACACCATATATTTT.